What follows are 25 T cell receptor beta chains derived from one specimen sequenced in a study of blood T cell repertoires in COVID-19. The data were produced by immunoSEQ multiplex PCR, yet TCRdb's version contains in-frame clones alone and is incomplete. The sample gives tens of thousands of clones, around 90% of which show up once; over 1.2% is in the top ten. Sequencing input: peripheral blood. Every receptor here comes from a man in his 60s with acute or convalescent COVID-19.

This sequence joins TRBV7-2 and TRBJ2-7, with 8 bases identical to TRBD1. Germline CDR1 and CDR2: SGHTA and FQGNSA. The CDR3 is 15 amino acids. V shed 2 bases, J shed 3 bases, and the junction held 6 bases outside the gene matches. CDR3: CASSLSTGTGYEQYF. CDR3 in DNA: TGTGCCAGCAGCTTATCCACCGGGACAGGCTACGAGCAGTACTTC.

The chain combines TRBV15 with TRBJ2-7; maybe TRBD2 (6 bases). CDR3 length: 14 residues. Deletions cut 0 bases from V and 8 bases from J, with 14 bases between. Germline lookup yields CDR1 LNHNV and CDR2 YYDKDF (reference sequence). The DNA of the CDR3 is TGTGCCACCAGCAGAGATTTAGCGGAACCTCAGCAGTACTTC. Translating it yields CATSRDLAEPQQYF.

The V gene is TRBV5-4, the J gene TRBJ1-2; D call uncertain. The germline gives CDR1 SGHNT, CDR2 YYREEE (reference sequence). Trimming took 5 bases from V and 2 from J, leaving 19 bases between them. The CDR3 has 16 amino acids. The CDR3 loop reads CASSPPPPGLNYGYTF. In DNA form, the CDR3 reads TGTGCCAGCAGTCCCCCTCCCCCGGGATTAAACTATGGCTACACCTTC.

The genes are TRBV27 and TRBJ2-1; D is unclear. Germline loops: CDR1 MNHEY, CDR2 SMNVEV (reference sequence). The CDR3 is 12 residues long. Trimming took off 6 bases at V and 10 bases at J, with 13 bases between the two ends. DNA of the CDR3: TGTGCCAGCAGCTTAAACAGAGACGAGCAGTTCTTC. It codes for CASSLNRDEQFF.

J is TRBJ2-3 and V is TRBV4-1, with D maybe TRBD2 (6 bases). The V end was cut by 1 base, the J end by 1 base, with 18 bases between. CDR3 size: 18 residues. Germline loops: CDR1 MGHRA, CDR2 YSYEKL. DNA for the CDR3: TGCGCCAGCAGCCAAGGATACGGGAGAGTTCAGCGCACAGATACGCAGTATTTT. Its translation is CASSQGYGRVQRTDTQYF.

This clone was detected once. This chain uses TRBV19 with TRBJ1-1, with TRBD1 as a possible D gene (6 bases). CDR3 length: 13 amino acids. CDR1 and CDR2 from the germline V gene are LNHDA and SQIVND (reference sequence). The germline V and J ends were trimmed by 3 bases and 8 bases, with 13 bases remaining between them. This CDR3 reads CASSMVLDSEAFF. The CDR3 DNA sequence: TGTGCCAGTAGTATGGTTTTGGACAGCGAAGCTTTCTTT. Full variable domain (outside the CDR3, taken from reference TRBV19 and TRBJ1-1): DGGITQSPKYLFRKEGQNVTLSCEQNLNHDAMYWYRQDPGQGLRLIYYSQIVNDFQKGDIAEGYSVSREKKESFPLTVTSAQKNPTAFYLCASSMVLDSEAFFGQGTRLTVV.

The chain employs TRBV9 and TRBJ2-1, with D maybe TRBD2 (6 bases). CDR1 and CDR2 (germline): SGDLS, YYNGEE. CDR3 length equals 14 residues. Deletions cut 0 bases from V and 8 bases from J, with 12 bases between. As DNA, the CDR3 is TGTGCCAGCAGCGTAGTCTCCCCGGGAGATGAGCAGTTCTTC. Protein: CASSVVSPGDEQFF.

This clone appeared a single time. The V and J genes are TRBV5-5 and TRBJ1-3, with D possibly TRBD1 on 5 matching bases. This CDR3 spans 13 amino acids. V lost 8 bases and J 3 bases, leaving 12 bases between the germline ends. Germline CDR1 is SGHKS and CDR2 is YYEKEE (reference sequence). The CDR3 DNA follows: TGTGCCAGTACCTCGGGGGTTGGAAACACCATATATTTT. This encodes CASTSGVGNTIYF.

The chain couples TRBV6-5 to TRBJ1-5; tentative D call: TRBD1 (5 bases). This CDR3 region has 14 residues. Trimming left V 2 bases short and J 2 bases short, with 7 bases between. From germline, CDR1 is MNHEY and CDR2 SVGAGI. The CDR3 DNA sequence: TGTGCCAGCAGTTACAGCAGGGGCAATCAGCCCCAGCATTTT. Its protein is CASSYSRGNQPQHF.

The chain's CDR3 is CASPINGLAGGQLNTDTQYF. CDR3 coding DNA: TGTGCCAGCCCGATCAACGGACTAGCGGGAGGCCAGCTTAACACAGATACGCAGTATTTT. This chain uses TRBV5-8 with TRBJ2-3; TRBD2 aligns across 14 bases. The V gene's germline CDR1 is SGHTS and CDR2 YDEGEE. Losses at the gene ends were 7 bases for V and 2 bases for J; bases not matched to a gene: 18. The CDR3 extends over 20 amino acids.

The gene calls are TRBV5-1 and TRBJ1-2; TRBD1 agrees at 8 bases. J gave up 6 bases and V 7 bases, and 17 bases lay outside the gene matches. The CDR3 length is 16 residues. Germline V lookup: CDR1 SGHRS, CDR2 YFSETQ. The CDR3 is CASWRETGAMMDGYTF. Here the CDR3 DNA reads TGCGCCAGCTGGCGTGAGACAGGGGCGATGATGGATGGCTACACCTTC.

This clone appeared a single time. The rearrangement joins TRBV20-1 to TRBJ1-1; 8 bases map to TRBD1. V lost 4 bases to trimming and J lost 7 bases; unmatched junction nucleotides: 2. CDR1 and CDR2 (germline): DFQATT, SNEGSKA (reference sequence). The CDR3 is 11 amino acids. The DNA of the CDR3 is TGCAGTGCTATCAGGGGGCTTGAAGCTTTCTTT. It translates to CSAIRGLEAFF.

The chain links TRBV4-1 to TRBJ2-7, with 10 bases matching TRBD2. The ends lost 0 bases at V and 0 bases at J; junction bases unmatched: 8. CDR3 length: 18 amino acids. Germline CDR1 MGHRA, CDR2 YSYEKL. The CDR3 sequence is CASSQDKLAGASSYEQYF. The CDR3 region has the DNA TGCGCCAGCAGCCAAGATAAGCTAGCGGGAGCGAGCTCCTACGAGCAGTACTTC.

The chain is built from TRBV14 and TRBJ2-7; tentatively, D is TRBD2 (6 bases). Trimming left V 0 bases short and J 5 bases short, with 14 bases between. This CDR3 is built from 15 residues. Germline values: CDR1 SGHDN, CDR2 FVKESK. The CDR3 protein is CASSQDRRGQDEQYF. The CDR3 coding sequence is TGTGCCAGCAGCCAAGACAGGAGGGGCCAGGACGAGCAGTACTTC.

This chain joins TRBV7-9 and TRBJ1-1; D may be TRBD1 (5 bases). The V end lost 5 bases, the J end lost 3 bases, and 10 bases lay between the germline ends. CDR1 is SEHNR and CDR2 is FQNEAQ in the germline V gene (reference sequence). The CDR3 extends over 13 amino acids. The CDR3 is CASSRIRDTEAFF. The CDR3 nucleotides read TGTGCCAGCAGCCGAATCAGGGACACTGAAGCTTTCTTT.

In DNA form, the CDR3 reads TGCAGTGCTAGTAGGCTGGGGGACAGCCAAGGGGAGACCCAGTACTTC. Translation: CSASRLGDSQGETQYF. The V and J genes are TRBV20-1 and TRBJ2-5; 7 bases map to TRBD1. Germline V CDR1 and CDR2: DFQATT, SNEGSKA (reference sequence). The CDR3 runs 16 residues. J lost 5 bases, V lost 3 bases, and 15 bases had no gene match.

Worth noting for this clone: Other DNA sequences within the sample encode an identical CDR3. The chain joins TRBV28 to TRBJ2-7; D gene uncertain. V was shortened by 5 bases and J by 3 bases, with 5 bases between the two germline ends. The CDR3 runs to 11 residues. Germline V gene data show CDR1 as MDHEN and CDR2 as SYDVKM. CDR3 loop: CASSPLYEQYF. CDR3 coding DNA: TGTGCCAGCAGTCCCCTCTACGAGCAGTACTTC.

The chain recombines TRBV30 with TRBJ2-5; 7 bases match TRBD2. The end of the DNA aligns better with TRBJ2-7, so the J call may be wrong. Germline CDR1 and CDR2: GTSNPN and SVGIG (reference sequence). CDR3 size: 12 residues. CDR3 DNA: TGTGCCTGGAAGCGGGACCCCTACGAGCAGTACTTC. Encoded protein: CAWKRDPYEQYF.

This rearrangement joins TRBV7-3 to TRBJ1-6; D perhaps matches TRBD1 (5 bases). Trimming took off 1 base at V and 9 bases at J, with 16 bases between the two ends. This CDR3 region has 16 residues. Germline loops: CDR1 SGHTA, CDR2 FQGTGA. This chain's CDR3 is CASSLKPSGDGSPLHF. As DNA, the CDR3 is TGTGCCAGCAGCTTAAAACCCTCGGGGGACGGTTCACCCCTCCACTTT.

This clone was picked up one time. The genes are TRBV9 and TRBJ2-1; TRBD2 matches 12 bases. J was trimmed by 9 bases and V by 4 bases; bases with no gene match: 11. CDR1 is SGDLS, CDR2 YYNGEE, per germline. The CDR3 loop spans 16 amino acids. The CDR3 sequence is CASSPWTSGNVGEQFF. The CDR3 region has the DNA TGTGCCAGCAGCCCGTGGACTAGCGGGAATGTGGGTGAGCAGTTCTTC.

The table lists this clone with a count of one. This chain joins TRBV28 and TRBJ2-7, with 10 bases aligning to TRBD2. Germline lookup yields CDR1 MDHEN and CDR2 SYDVKM. The V and J ends lost 6 bases and 5 bases, in that order; junction bases with no gene match: 10. The CDR3 contains 15 residues. The CDR3, as DNA: TGTGCCAGCAGCCTCCCCCTAGCGGGAGTCAACGAGCAGTACTTC. Residues: CASSLPLAGVNEQYF.

DNA of the CDR3: TGTGCCAGCAGTAGCGGGACCCCTAATGAAAAACTGTTTTTT. It yields the protein CASSSGTPNEKLFF. The genes are TRBV5-6 and TRBJ1-4, with D tentatively TRBD1 (5 bases). Looked up from germline, CDR1 is SGHDT and CDR2 is YYEEEE. Trimming removed 5 bases at V and 3 bases at J, with 11 bases between. The CDR3 spans 14 residues.

This sequence joins TRBV15 and TRBJ2-6, with a weak D call TRBD2 (7 bases). This CDR3 region has 20 residues. Trimming pared 0 bases from V and 5 bases from J, leaving 23 bases between. Per germline, CDR1 LNHNV and CDR2 YYDKDF (reference sequence). CDR3 amino acids: CATSREGGPISGSRANVLTF. The CDR3 nucleotides read TGTGCCACCAGCAGAGAGGGGGGGCCTATATCTGGCTCGAGGGCCAACGTCCTGACTTTC.

The chain combines TRBV2 with TRBJ1-4, with D perhaps TRBD1 (5 bases). The CDR3 consists of 12 residues. The germline V and J ends were trimmed by 6 bases and 7 bases, with 9 bases remaining between them. Germline V lookup: CDR1 SNHLY, CDR2 FYNNEI. Here the CDR3 reads CASRTQGEKLFF. CDR3 nucleotides: TGTGCCAGCAGAACCCAGGGTGAAAAACTGTTTTTT.

The genes are TRBV19 and TRBJ1-1; a possible D gene is TRBD1 (6 bases). This CDR3 region has 14 residues. Germline V lookup: CDR1 LNHDA, CDR2 SQIVND (reference sequence). Trimming removed 3 bases from V and 1 base from J, with 9 bases in between. The CDR3, as DNA: TGTGCCAGTAGTATGACAGGACCGAACACTGAAGCTTTCTTT. Its translation is CASSMTGPNTEAFF.